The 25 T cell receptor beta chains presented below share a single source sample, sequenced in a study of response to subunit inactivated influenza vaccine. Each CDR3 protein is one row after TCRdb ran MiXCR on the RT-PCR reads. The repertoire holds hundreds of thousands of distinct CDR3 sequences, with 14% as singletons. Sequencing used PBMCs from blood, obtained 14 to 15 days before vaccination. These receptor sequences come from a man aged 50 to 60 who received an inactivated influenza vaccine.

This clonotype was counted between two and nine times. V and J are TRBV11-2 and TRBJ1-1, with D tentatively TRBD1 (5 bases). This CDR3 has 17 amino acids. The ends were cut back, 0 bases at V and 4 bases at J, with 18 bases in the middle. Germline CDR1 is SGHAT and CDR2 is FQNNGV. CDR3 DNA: TGTGCCAGCAGCTTAGATCCGGGGGAAAAGGGGTCCACTGAAGCTTTCTTT. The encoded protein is CASSLDPGEKGSTEAFF.

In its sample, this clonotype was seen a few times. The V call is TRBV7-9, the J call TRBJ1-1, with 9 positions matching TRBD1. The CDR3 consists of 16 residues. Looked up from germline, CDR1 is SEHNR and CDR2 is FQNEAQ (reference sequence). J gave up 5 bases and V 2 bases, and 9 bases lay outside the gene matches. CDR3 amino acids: CASSLFPRDRATEAFF. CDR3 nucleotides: TGTGCCAGCAGCTTATTCCCTAGGGACAGGGCAACTGAAGCTTTCTTT.

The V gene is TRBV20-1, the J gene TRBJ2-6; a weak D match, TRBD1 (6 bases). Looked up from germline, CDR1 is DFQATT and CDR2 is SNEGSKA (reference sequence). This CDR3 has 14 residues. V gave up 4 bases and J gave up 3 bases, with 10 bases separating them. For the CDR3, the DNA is TGCAGTGCTAATACAGGGATTGGGGCCAACGTCCTGACTTTC. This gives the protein CSANTGIGANVLTF.

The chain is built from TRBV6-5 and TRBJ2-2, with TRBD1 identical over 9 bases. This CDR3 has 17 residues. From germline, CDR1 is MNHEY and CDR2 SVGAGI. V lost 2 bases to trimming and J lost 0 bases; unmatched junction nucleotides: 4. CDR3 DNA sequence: TGTGCCAGCAGTTACGACAGGGGGTTCGCGAACACCGGGGAGCTGTTTTTT. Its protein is CASSYDRGFANTGELFF.

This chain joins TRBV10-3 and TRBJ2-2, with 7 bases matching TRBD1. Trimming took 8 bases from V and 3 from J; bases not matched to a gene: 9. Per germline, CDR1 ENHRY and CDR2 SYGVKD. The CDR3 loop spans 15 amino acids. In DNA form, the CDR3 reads TGTGCCATCGTTAGGGGGCTTTTAGACACCGGGGAGCTGTTTTTT. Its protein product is CAIVRGLLDTGELFF.

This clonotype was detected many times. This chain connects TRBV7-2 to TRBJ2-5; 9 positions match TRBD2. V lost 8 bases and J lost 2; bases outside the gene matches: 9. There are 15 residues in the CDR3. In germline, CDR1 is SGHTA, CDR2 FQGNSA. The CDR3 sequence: CASVRASGVQETQYF. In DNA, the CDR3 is TGTGCCAGCGTCCGGGCTAGCGGGGTTCAAGAGACCCAGTACTTC.

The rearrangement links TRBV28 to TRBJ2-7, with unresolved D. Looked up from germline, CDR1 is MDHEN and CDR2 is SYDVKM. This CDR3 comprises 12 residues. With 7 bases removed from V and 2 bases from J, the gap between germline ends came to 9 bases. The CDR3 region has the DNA TGTGCCAGCAAGAGGAAGACCTACGAGCAGTACTTC. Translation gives CASKRKTYEQYF.

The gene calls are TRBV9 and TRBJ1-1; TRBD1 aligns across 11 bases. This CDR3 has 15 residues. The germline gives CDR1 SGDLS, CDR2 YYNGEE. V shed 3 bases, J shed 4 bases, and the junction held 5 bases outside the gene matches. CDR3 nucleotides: TGTGCCAGCAGCGCTGGGGACAGGGGGGGCACTGAAGCTTTCTTT. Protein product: CASSAGDRGGTEAFF. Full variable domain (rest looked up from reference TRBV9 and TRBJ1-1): DSGVTQTPKHLITATGQRVTLRCSPRSGDLSVYWYQQSLDQGLQFLIQYYNGEERAKGNILERFSAQQFPDLHSELNLSSLELGDSALYFCASSAGDRGGTEAFFGQGTRLTVV.

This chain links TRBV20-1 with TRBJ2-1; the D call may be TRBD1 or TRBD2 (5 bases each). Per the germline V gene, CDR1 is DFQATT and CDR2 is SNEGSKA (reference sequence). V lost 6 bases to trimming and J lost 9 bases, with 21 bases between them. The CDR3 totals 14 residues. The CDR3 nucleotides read TGCAGTGCCAGGGCAGGGTTGGGGGTCGGTGAGCAGTTCTTC. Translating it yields CSARAGLGVGEQFF.

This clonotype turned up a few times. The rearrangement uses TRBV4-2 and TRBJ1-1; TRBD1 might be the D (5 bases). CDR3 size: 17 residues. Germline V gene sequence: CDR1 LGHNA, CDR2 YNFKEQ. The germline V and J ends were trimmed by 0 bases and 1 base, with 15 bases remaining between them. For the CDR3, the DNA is TGTGCCAGCAGCCAAGAGCCTGGGGGGGTATGGAACACTGAAGCTTTCTTT. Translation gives CASSQEPGGVWNTEAFF.

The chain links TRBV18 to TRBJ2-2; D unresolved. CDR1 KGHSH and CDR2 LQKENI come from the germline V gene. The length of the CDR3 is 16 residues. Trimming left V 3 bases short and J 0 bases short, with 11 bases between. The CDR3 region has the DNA TGTGCCAGCTCACCGGCCGGTGGAGCGAACACCGGGGAGCTGTTTTTT. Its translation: CASSPAGGANTGELFF.

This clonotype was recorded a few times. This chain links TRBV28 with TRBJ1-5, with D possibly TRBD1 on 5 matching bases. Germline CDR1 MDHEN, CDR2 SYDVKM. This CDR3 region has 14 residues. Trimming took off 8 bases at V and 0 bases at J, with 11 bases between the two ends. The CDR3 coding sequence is TGTGCCAGCCTGACAGACTTTAGCAATCAGCCCCAGCATTTT. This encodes CASLTDFSNQPQHF. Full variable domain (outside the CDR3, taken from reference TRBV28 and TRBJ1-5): DVKVTQSSRYLVKRTGEKVFLECVQDMDHENMFWYRQDPGLGLRLIYFSYDVKMKEKGDIPEGYSVSREKKERFSLILESASTNQTSMYLCASLTDFSNQPQHFGDGTRLSIL.

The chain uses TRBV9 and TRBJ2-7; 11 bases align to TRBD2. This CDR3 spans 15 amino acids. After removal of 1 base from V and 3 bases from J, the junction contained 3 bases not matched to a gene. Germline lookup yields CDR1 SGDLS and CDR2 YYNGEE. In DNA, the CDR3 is TGTGCCAGCAGCGTAACTAGCGGGGGTTACTACGAGCAGTACTTC. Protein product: CASSVTSGGYYEQYF. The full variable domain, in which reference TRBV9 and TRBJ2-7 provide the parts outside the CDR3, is DSGVTQTPKHLITATGQRVTLRCSPRSGDLSVYWYQQSLDQGLQFLIQYYNGEERAKGNILERFSAQQFPDLHSELNLSSLELGDSALYFCASSVTSGGYYEQYFGPGTRLTVT.

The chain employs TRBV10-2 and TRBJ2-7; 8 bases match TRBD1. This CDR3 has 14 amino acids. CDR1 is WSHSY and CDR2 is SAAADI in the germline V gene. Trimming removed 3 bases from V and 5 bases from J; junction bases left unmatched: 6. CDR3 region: CASSDPDRGHEQYF. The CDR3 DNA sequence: TGCGCCAGCAGTGACCCTGACAGGGGCCACGAGCAGTACTTC.

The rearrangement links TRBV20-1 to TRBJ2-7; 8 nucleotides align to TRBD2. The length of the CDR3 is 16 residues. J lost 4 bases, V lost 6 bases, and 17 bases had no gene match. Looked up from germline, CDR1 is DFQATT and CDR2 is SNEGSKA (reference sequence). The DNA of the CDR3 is TGCAGTGCGGAGCCGGCCCGGGGGGGCAGTGGGTACGAGCAGTACTTC. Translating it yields CSAEPARGGSGYEQYF.

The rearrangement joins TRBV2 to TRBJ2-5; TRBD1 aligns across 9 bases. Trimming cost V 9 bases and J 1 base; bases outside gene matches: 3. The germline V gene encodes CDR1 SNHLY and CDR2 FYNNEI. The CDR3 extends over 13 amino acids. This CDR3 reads CASGQGTQETQYF. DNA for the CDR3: TGTGCCAGTGGACAGGGGACCCAAGAGACCCAGTACTTC.

This CDR3 reads CASSLLRLAFYNEQFF. As DNA, the CDR3 is TGTGCCAGCAGTTTATTGCGGCTAGCGTTCTACAATGAGCAGTTCTTC. The chain is built from TRBV28 and TRBJ2-1, with D tentatively TRBD2 (6 bases). V was trimmed by 1 base and J by 3 bases, leaving 13 bases between them. This CDR3 is built from 16 residues. CDR1 and CDR2 from the germline V gene are MDHEN and SYDVKM.

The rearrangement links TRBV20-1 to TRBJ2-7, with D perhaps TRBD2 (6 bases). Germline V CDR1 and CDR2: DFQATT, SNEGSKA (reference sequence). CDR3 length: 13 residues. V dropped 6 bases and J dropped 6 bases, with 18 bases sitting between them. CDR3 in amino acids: CSAGAGTDGEQYF. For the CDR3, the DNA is TGCAGTGCAGGGGCGGGGACGGATGGCGAGCAGTACTTC.

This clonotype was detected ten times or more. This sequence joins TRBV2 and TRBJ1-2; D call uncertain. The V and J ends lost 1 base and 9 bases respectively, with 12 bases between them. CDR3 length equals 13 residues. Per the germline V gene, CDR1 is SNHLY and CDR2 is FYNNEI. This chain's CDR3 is CASSEGVRDRYTF. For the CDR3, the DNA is TGTGCCAGCAGTGAAGGGGTGAGAGACCGCTACACCTTC.

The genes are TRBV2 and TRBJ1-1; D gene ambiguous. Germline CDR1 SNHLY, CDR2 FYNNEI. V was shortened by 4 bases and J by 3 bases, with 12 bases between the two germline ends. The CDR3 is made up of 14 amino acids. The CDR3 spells CASSAGWRDTEAFF. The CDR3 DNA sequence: TGTGCCAGCAGTGCAGGTTGGCGGGACACTGAAGCTTTCTTT.

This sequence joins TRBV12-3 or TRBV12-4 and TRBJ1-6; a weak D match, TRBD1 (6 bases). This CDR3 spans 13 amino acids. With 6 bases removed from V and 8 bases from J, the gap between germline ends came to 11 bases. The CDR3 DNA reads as TGTGCCAGCAGACCTTACAGGGATTCACCCCTCCACTTT. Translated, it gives CASRPYRDSPLHF.

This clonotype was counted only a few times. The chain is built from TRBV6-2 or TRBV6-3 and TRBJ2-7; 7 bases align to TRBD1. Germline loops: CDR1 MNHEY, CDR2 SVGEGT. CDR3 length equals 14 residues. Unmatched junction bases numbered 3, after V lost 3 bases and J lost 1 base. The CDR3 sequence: CASSYTGVSYEQYF. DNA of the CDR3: TGTGCCAGCAGTTATACAGGGGTATCCTACGAGCAGTACTTC.

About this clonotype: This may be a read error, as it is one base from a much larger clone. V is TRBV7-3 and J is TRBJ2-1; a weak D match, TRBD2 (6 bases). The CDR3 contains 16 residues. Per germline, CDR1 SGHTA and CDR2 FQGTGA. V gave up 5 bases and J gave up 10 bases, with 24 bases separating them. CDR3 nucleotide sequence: TGTGCCAGCAGCCATGGCGTGACTAGACTATCTCGAGAGCAGTTCTTC. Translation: CASSHGVTRLSREQFF. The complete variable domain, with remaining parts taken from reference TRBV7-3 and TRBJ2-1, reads GAGVSQTPSNKVTEKGKYVELRCDPISGHTALYWYRQSLGQGPEFLIYFQGTGAADDSGLPNDRFFAVRPEGSVSTLKIQRTERGDSAVYLCASSHGVTRLSREQFFGPGTRLTVL.

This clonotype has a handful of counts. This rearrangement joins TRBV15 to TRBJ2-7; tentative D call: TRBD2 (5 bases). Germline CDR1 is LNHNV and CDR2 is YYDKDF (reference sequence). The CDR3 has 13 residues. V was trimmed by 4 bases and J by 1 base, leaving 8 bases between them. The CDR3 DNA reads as TGTGCCACCAGCATTGGACTTTCCTACGAGCAGTACTTC. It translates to CATSIGLSYEQYF.

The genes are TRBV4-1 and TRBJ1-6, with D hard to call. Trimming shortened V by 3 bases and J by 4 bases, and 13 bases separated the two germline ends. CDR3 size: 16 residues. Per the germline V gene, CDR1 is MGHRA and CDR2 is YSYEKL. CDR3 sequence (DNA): TGCGCCAGCAGCCAGAACCTACAGAATTATAATTCACCCCTCCACTTT. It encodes CASSQNLQNYNSPLHF.